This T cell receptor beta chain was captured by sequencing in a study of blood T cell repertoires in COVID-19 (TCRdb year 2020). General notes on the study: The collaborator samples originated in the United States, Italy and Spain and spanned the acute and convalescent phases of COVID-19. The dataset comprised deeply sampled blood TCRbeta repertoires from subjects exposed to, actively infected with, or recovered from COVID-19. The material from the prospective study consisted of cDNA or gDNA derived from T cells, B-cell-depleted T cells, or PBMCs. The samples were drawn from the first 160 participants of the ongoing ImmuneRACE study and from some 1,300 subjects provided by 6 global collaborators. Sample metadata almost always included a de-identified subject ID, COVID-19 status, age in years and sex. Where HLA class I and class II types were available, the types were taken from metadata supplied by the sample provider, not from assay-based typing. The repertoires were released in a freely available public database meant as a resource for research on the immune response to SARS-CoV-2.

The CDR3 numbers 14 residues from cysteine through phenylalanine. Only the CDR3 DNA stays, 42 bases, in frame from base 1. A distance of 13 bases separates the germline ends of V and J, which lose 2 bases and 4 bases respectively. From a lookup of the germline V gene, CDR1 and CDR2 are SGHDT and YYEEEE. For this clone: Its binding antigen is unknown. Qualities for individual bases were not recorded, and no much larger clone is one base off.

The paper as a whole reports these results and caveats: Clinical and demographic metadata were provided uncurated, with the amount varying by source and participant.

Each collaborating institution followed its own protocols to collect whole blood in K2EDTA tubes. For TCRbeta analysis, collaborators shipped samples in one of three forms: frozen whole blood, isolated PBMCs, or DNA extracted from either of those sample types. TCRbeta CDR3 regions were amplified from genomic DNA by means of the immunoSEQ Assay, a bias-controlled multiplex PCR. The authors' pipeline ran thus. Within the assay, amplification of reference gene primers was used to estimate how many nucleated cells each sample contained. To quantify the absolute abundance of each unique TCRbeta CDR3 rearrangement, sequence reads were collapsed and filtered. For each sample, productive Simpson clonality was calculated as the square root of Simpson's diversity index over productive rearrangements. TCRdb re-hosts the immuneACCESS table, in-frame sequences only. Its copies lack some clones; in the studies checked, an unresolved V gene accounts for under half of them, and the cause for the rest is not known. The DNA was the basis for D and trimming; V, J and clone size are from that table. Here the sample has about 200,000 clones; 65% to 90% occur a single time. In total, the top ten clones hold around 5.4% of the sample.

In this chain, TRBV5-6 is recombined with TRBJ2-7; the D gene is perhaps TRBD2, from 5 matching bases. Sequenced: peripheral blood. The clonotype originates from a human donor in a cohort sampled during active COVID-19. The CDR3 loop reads CASSFGAEIYEQYF. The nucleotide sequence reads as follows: TGTGCCAGCAGCTTTGGAGCGGAAATTTACGAGCAGTACTTC.